These 6 T cell receptor beta chains originate from one sample sequenced in a study of regulatory T cells in long-lasting Graves disease. The TCR beta library used iRepertoire HTBI primers with Arm-PCR amplification of CDR3. TCRdb called the multiplex PCR reads again in MiXCR, with one record for every CDR3 protein. The data contain approximately 210,000 distinct CDR3 sequences, roughly 18% of them seen just once; the ten biggest clones take up roughly 23%. Time point denoted: newly diagnosed GD, antithyroid drugs for less than 3 months. Isolated PBMC RNA provided the starting material for the TCR library. Sequencing was performed on peripheral blood mononuclear cells (PBMCs), taken at new diagnosis, from a patient treated with antithyroid drugs. Receptor source: a female donor with Graves disease.

This clonotype was found many times. The V and J genes are TRBV18 and TRBJ1-3; D is perhaps TRBD1 (5 bases). Germline lookup yields CDR1 KGHSH and CDR2 LQKENI. CDR3 length: 14 amino acids. Between the trimmed V and J ends, which lost 6 bases and 7 bases, there was a span of 16 bases. CDR3 in DNA: TGTGCCAGCTCGGCCGGGACCCCCGGGAACACCATATATTTT. Protein: CASSAGTPGNTIYF.

This clonotype came up many times. V usage is TRBV5-1 and J usage is TRBJ2-3, with 7 positions matching TRBD2. The V gene's germline CDR1 is SGHRS and CDR2 YFSETQ. This CDR3 comprises 15 residues. V gave up 0 bases and J gave up 2 bases; unmatched junction bases: 3. The CDR3 loop reads CASSLGAGLTDTQYF. CDR3 in DNA: TGCGCCAGCAGCTTGGGAGCGGGACTCACAGATACGCAGTATTTT.

This clonotype has only one observation. A far larger clone differs by one base, so this is likely a read error. The V gene is TRBV12-3 or TRBV12-4, the J gene TRBJ2-4; 10 bases map to TRBD2. The DNA end is a closer match to TRBJ2-1, so the J assignment may be wrong. The CDR3 is made up of 14 amino acids. CDR3 residues: CAGSFTTSSGGQFF. The DNA of the CDR3 is TGTGCCGGCAGTTTTACCACCTCTAGCGGGGGGCAGTTCTTC.

Note on this clonotype: This clone may be a read error of a much larger clone one base away. The V call is TRBV6-1, the J call TRBJ2-2; D remains unclear. The CDR3 runs 14 residues. Per germline, CDR1 MNHNS and CDR2 SASEGT. Here the CDR3 DNA reads TGTGACAGCAGAACCAGCCTAGTCCCCGGGGAGCTGTTTTTT. Its protein is CDSRTSLVPGELFF.

In its sample, this clonotype was seen many times. The V and J genes are TRBV24-1 and TRBJ2-7, with 10 bases that match TRBD2. V lost 5 bases and J lost 5; bases outside the gene matches: 8. This CDR3 is built from 15 residues. CDR1 is KGHDR and CDR2 is SFDVKD in the germline V gene. The CDR3 spells CATSALAGGINEQYF. CDR3 sequence (DNA): TGTGCCACCAGTGCCTTAGCGGGAGGCATTAACGAGCAGTACTTC.

The table lists this clonotype with many counts. The gene calls are TRBV29-1 and TRBJ1-5; 8 bases fit TRBD1. V lost 7 bases to trimming and J lost 5 bases; unmatched junction nucleotides: 7. The germline gives CDR1 SQVTM, CDR2 ANQGSEA. The length of the CDR3 is 13 residues. Written as DNA, the CDR3 is TGCAGCGCCGGGGACAGGACTGATCAGCCCCAGCATTTT. It translates to CSAGDRTDQPQHF.